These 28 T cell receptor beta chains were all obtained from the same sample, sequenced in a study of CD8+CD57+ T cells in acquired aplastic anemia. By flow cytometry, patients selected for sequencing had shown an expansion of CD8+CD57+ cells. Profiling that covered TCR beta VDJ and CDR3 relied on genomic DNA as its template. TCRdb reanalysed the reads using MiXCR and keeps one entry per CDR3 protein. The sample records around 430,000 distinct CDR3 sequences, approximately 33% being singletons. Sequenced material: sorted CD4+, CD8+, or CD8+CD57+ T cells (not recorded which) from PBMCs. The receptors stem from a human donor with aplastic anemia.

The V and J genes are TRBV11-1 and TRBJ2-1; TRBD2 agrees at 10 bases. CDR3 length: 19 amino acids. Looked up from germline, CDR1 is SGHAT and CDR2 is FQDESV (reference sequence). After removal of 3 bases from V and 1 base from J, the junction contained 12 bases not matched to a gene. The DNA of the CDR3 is TGTGCCAGCAGCTTCCCACTGCATGAGGGACTAGCGTCCTACAATGAGCAGTTCTTC. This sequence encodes CASSFPLHEGLASYNEQFF.

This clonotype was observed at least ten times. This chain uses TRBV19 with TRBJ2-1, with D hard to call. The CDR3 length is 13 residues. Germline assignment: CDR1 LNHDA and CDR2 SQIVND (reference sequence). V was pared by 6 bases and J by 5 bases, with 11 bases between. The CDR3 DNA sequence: TGTGCCAGTAGGCCGGATCCCAACAATGAGCAGTTCTTC. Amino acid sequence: CASRPDPNNEQFF.

In nucleotides, the CDR3 is TGTGCCAGCAGCCAGGGACATTCCAACTATGGCTACACCTTC. As protein: CASSQGHSNYGYTF. The genes are TRBV6-1 and TRBJ1-2, with D possibly matching TRBD1 (6 bases). Trimming removed 6 bases from V and 2 bases from J, with 13 bases in between. In germline, CDR1 is MNHNS, CDR2 SASEGT. The CDR3 length is 14 residues.

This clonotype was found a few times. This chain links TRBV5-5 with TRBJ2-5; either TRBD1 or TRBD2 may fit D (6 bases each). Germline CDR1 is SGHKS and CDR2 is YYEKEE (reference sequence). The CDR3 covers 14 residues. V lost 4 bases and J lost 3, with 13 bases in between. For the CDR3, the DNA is TGTGCCAGCAGCGGGGGGCGGGCGGAAGAGACCCAGTACTTC. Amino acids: CASSGGRAEETQYF.

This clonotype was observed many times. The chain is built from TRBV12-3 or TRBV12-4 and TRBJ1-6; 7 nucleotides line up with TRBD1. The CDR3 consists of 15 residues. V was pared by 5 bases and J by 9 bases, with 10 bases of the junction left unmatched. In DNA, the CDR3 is TGTGCCAGCAGTCCAGGGGGAAGGTCGACTTCACCCCTCCACTTT. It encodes CASSPGGRSTSPLHF.

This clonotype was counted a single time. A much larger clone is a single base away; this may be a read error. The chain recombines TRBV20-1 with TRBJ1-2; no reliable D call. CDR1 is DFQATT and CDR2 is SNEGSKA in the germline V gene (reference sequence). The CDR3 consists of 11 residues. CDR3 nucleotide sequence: TGCAGGTTGAAAAGAAACTATGGCTACACCTTC. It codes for CRLKRNYGYTF.

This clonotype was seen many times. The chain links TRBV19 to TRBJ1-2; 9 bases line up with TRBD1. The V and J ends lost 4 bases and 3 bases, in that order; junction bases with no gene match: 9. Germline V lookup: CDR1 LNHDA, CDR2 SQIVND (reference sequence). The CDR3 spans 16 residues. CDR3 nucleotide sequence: TGTGCCAGTAGTACCCTAACCGGGACAGGGTACTATGGCTACACCTTC. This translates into CASSTLTGTGYYGYTF.

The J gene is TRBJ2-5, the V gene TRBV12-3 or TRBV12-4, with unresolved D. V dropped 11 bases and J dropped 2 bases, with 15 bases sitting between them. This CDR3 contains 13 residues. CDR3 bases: TGTGCCGGCCGCGCCGGAATGCAAGAGACCCAGTACTTC. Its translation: CAGRAGMQETQYF.

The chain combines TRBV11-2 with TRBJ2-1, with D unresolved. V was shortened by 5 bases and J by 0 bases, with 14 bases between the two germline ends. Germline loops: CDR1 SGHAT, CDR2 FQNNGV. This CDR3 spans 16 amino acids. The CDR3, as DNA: TGTGCCAGCAGCCCCCTTCACGGCAGCTCCTACAATGAGCAGTTCTTC. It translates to CASSPLHGSSYNEQFF.

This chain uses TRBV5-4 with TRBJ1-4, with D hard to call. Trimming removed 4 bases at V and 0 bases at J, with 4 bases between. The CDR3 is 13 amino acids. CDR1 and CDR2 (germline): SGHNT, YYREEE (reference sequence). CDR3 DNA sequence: TGTGCCAGCAGCGTGTCAACTAATGAAAAACTGTTTTTT. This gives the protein CASSVSTNEKLFF.

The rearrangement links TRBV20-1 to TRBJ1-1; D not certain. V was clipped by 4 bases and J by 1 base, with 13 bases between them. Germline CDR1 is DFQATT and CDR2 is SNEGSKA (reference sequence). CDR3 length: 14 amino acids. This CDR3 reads CSAKHTIGNTEAFF. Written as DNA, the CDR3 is TGCAGTGCTAAACACACTATAGGGAACACTGAAGCTTTCTTT.

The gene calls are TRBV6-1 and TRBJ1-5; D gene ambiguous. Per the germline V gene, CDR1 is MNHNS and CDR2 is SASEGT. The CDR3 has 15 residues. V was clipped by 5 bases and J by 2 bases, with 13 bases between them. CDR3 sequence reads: CASSLEGSGNQPQHF. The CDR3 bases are TGTGCCAGCAGTTTAGAAGGGTCTGGCAATCAGCCCCAGCATTTT.

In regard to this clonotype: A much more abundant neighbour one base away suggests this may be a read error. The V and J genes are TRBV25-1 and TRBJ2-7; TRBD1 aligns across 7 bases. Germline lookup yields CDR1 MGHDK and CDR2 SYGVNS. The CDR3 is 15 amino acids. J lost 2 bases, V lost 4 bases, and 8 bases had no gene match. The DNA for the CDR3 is TGTGCCAGCAGTGGACCGGGACAGAAGACCTACGAGCAGTACTTC. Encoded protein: CASSGPGQKTYEQYF.

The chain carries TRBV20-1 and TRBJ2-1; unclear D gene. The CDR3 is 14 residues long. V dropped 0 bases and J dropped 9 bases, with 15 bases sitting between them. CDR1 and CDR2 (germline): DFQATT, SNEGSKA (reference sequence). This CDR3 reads CSARDRVSVGEQFF. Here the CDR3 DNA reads TGCAGTGCTAGAGATCGGGTTTCTGTAGGTGAGCAGTTCTTC.

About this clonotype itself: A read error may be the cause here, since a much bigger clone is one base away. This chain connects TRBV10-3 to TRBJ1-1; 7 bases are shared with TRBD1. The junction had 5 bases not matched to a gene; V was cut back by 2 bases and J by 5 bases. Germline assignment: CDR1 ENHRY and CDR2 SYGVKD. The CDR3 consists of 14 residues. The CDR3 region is CAISEGAGGTEAFF. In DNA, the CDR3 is TGTGCCATCAGTGAGGGGGCAGGGGGAACTGAAGCTTTCTTT.

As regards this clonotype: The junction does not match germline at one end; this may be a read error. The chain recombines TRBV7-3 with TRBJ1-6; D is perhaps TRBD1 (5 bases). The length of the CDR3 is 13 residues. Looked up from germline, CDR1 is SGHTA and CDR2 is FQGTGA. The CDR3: CASRPEGDSPPHF. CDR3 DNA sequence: TGTGCCAGCAGGCCTGAAGGGGATTCACCCCCCCACTTT.

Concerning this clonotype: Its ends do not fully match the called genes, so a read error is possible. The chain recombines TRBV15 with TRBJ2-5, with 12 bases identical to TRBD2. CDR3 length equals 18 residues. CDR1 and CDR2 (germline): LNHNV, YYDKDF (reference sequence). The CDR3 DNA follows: TGTGCCGCCAGCAGAGATAAAAGACTAGCGGGGGCCCAAGAGACCCAGTACTTC. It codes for CAASRDKRLAGAQETQYF. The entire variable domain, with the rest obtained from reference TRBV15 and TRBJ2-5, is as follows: DAMVIQNPRYQVTQFGKPVTLSCSQTLNHNVMYWYQQKSSQAPKLLFHYYDKDFNNEADTPDNFQSRRPNTSFCFLDIRSPGLGDTAMYLCAASRDKRLAGAQETQYFGPGTRLLVL.

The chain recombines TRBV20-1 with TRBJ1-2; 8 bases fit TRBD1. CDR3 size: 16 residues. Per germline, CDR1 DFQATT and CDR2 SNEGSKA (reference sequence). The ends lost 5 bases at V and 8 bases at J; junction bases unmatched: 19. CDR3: CSARPGQGFGYVGYTF. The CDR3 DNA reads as TGCAGTGCTCGACCCGGACAGGGATTCGGCTATGTGGGCTACACCTTC.

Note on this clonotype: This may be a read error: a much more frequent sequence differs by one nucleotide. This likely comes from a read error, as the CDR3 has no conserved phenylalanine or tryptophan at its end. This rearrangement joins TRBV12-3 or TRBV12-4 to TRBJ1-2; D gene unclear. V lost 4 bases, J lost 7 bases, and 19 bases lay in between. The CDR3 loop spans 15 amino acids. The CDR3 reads CASSYSIPGISGYTL. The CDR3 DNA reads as TGTGCCAGCAGTTACTCGATACCCGGGATAAGTGGCTACACCCTC.

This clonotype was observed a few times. The CDR3 DNA reads TGTGCCAGCAGCCCAACAGGGTCCTACAATGAGCAGTTCTTC. This sequence encodes CASSPTGSYNEQFF. The chain couples TRBV7-2 to TRBJ2-1, with D perhaps matching TRBD1 (6 bases). V lost 5 bases, J lost 1 base, and 9 bases lay in between. This CDR3 comprises 14 residues. The germline CDR1 and CDR2 sequences are SGHTA and FQGNSA.

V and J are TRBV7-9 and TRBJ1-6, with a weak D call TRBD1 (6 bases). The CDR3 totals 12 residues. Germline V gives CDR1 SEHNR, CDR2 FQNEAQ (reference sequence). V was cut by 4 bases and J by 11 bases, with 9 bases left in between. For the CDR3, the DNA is TGTGCCAGCAGCTCCGGGACACCACCCCTCCACTTT. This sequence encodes CASSSGTPPLHF.

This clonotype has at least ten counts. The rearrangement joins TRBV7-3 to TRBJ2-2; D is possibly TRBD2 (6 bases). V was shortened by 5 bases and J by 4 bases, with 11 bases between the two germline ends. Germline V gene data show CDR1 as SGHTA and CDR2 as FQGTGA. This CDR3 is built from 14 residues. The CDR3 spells CASSPMGGTGELFF. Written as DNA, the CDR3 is TGTGCCAGCAGCCCCATGGGGGGCACCGGGGAGCTGTTTTTT.

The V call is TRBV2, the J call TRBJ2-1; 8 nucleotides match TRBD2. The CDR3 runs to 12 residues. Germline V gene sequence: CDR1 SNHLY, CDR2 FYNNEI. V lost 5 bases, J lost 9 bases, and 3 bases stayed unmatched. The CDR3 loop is CASSRLAREQFF. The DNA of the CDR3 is TGTGCCAGCAGTCGACTAGCGCGTGAGCAGTTCTTC.

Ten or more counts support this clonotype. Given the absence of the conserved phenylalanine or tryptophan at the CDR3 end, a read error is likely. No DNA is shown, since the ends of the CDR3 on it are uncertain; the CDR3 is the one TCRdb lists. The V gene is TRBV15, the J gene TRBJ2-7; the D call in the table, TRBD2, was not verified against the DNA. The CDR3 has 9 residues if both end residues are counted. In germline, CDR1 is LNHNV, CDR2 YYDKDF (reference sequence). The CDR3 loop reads CATSRDSAG.

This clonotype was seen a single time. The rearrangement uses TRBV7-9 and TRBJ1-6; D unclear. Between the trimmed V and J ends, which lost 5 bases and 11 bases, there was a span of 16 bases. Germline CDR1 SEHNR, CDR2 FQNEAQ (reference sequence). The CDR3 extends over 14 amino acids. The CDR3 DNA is TGTGCCAGCAGCCGAGAGCCCCTTAGGCCACCCCTCCACTTT. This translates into CASSREPLRPPLHF.

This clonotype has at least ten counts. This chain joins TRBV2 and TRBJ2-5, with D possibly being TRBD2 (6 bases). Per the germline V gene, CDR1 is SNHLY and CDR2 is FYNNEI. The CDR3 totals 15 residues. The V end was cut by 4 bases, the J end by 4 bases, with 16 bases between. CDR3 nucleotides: TGTGCCAGCAGTGCTTCGTGGGAGCGGGCAGAGACCCAGTACTTC. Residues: CASSASWERAETQYF. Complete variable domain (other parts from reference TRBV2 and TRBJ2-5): EPEVTQTPSHQVTQMGQEVILRCVPISNHLYFYWYRQILGQKVEFLVSFYNNEISEKSEIFDDQFSVERPDGSNFTLKIRSTKLEDSAMYFCASSASWERAETQYFGPGTRLLVL.

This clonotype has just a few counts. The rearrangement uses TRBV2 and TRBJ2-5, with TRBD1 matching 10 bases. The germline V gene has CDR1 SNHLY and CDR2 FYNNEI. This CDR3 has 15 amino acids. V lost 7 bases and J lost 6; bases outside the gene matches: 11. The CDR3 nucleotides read TGTGCCAGCATCGAACTAAGACAGGGGGCAAAGACCCAGTACTTC. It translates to CASIELRQGAKTQYF.

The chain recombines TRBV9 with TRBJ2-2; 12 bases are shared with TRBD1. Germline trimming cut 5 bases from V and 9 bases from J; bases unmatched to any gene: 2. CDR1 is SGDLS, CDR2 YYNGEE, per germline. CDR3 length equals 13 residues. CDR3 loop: CASRGTGGRELFF. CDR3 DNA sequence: TGTGCCAGCAGAGGGACAGGGGGCAGGGAGCTGTTTTTT.